This record looks at one T cell receptor (beta chain) sequence and its context. Between the trimmed V and J ends, which lost 6 bases and 2 bases, there was a span of 8 bases. The CDR3 consists of 12 residues. Germline CDR1 reads SGHTA; CDR2 reads FQGNSA. This entry belongs to a study of blood T cell repertoires in COVID-19. Profiled with immunoSEQ multiplex PCR; TCRdb holds only in-frame clones, not every one. The data show about 84,000 clones, with about 82% seen just once and roughly 15% held by the top ten. V gene TRBV7-2 combines with J gene TRBJ2-7; D gene unclear. The clonotype originates from a woman older than 75 with acute or convalescent COVID-19. The source material was peripheral blood. The CDR3 DNA is TGTGCCAGCAGTGAGAACCCCTACGAGCAGTACTTC. It specifies CASSENPYEQYF.